These T cell receptor beta chains were read from a single sample in a study of persistence of HIV-infected CD4 T cells. Their antigens remain unidentified. TCRdb's copy holds only in-frame clones and misses some; the assay was immunoSEQ multiplex PCR. The data hold 35,000 to 45,000 clones, with around 80% observed a single time. Here the sequenced sample was CD4+ T cells sorted from PBMCs after 18-hour stimulation, taken from a patient who received antiretroviral therapy. The source of these receptors is an adult man with HIV who was CMV-seropositive. Both conserved end residues are trimmed from each CDR3. D genes are given only for firm matches.

. TRBV6-5 ASIKTGRISEAF
TRBD1 TRBV3-1/TRBV3-2 ASSPRVGDRSHYGYT
TRBD1 TRBV5-6 ASSRGQGTTGELF
. TRBV5-4 ASSSPELTDTQY
TRBD1 TRBV27 ASSPRQGAGQPQH
. TRBV5-1 ASSLAGVGTDTQY
. TRBV14 ASSQRDAELYGYT
TRBD1 TRBV28 ASSNSGTGQRGYT
. TRBV28 ASSLQLDSEQF
TRBD1 TRBV10-3 AISGDRSTSSYEQY
. TRBV27 ASSPSRQGYNEQF
TRBD2 TRBV19 ASSLGLAGVNEQF
. TRBV2 ASTNSGDPTNEKLF
. TRBV28 ASSLHRTTYGYT
. TRBV6-5 ASSYGAGRGTEAF
TRBD1 TRBV7-2 ASSLAWDSSYEQY
TRBD1 TRBV5-6 ASSLGRDRVHEQY
. TRBV7-3 ASSLNPGDTQY
. TRBV7-2 ASSAYFGGNQPQH
TRBD2 TRBV19 ASSRRGGQDTQY
. TRBV14 ASSPTQGMRTEAF
TRBD1 TRBV5-8 ASSFAGTGYSGNTIY
. TRBV10-3 ATKGGGSTDTQY
. TRBV14 ASSPLGGRTYEQY
. TRBV3-1/TRBV3-2 ASSQQGHGTDTQY
TRBD1 TRBV28 ASSTTGQGGTNTEAF
. TRBV19 ASSIISAHTGELF
. TRBV5-4 ASSLGGNEKLF
TRBD1 TRBV7-2 ASRPGQGRTGELF
TRBD1 TRBV5-4 ASSHDRGGGTEAF
. TRBV5-6 ASTKTGGEQY
TRBD2 TRBV2 ASSVAGGRSDTQY
. TRBV5-5 ASSFSNTEAF
TRBD1 TRBV5-1 ASSTSGQAQVLT
. TRBV6-5 ASSYDNYEQY
. TRBV9 ASSVEPNTGELF
TRBD1 TRBV28 ASIHQSGQGPGANVLT
. TRBV19 AASRAGETALH
TRBD2 TRBV5-1 ASSFPGTSGGRIRDEQF
TRBD1 TRBV6-5 ASTHGGTGSNEQF
. TRBV3-1/TRBV3-2 ASSPNAGESGEKLF
. TRBV5-4 ASSPEGDGSYEQY
. TRBV5-1 ASSLAAGDQPQH
TRBD1 TRBV6-5 ASSLQGVEQY
TRBD1 TRBV5-5 ASSRDSYGYT
TRBD2 TRBV2 ASSFSGGRDTQY
. TRBV24-1 ATSDRRTTGTDTQY
. TRBV3-1/TRBV3-2 ASSQGAGNRKNIQY
TRBD2 TRBV9 ASSVGVAGGTDTQY
. TRBV11-3 ASSPHSRGPPEEQY
. TRBV6-5 ASSLPGSRPGEQY
TRBD1 TRBV19 ASTRTGGATGELF
. TRBV19 ASRYRVSGELF